Below are 21 T cell receptor beta chains sequenced from a single sample in a study of blood T cells in healthy people across ages. Together with a sample-barcoded 5' primer, a J-beta primer mix was included in a second PCR lasting roughly 6 to 12 cycles. MiXCR was run by TCRdb on the 5' RACE reads, yielding one entry per CDR3 protein. The sample has approximately 600,000 distinct CDR3 sequences, under 70% seen once. The sample consisted of blood. The origin of the receptors is a man in his sixties in good health.

This clonotype was observed a handful of times. The chain has TRBV5-1 and TRBJ2-1; tentative D call: TRBD1 (6 bases). V was cut by 1 base and J by 0 bases, with 14 bases left in between. Looked up from germline, CDR1 is SGHRS and CDR2 is YFSETQ. The CDR3 is made up of 17 amino acids. DNA for the CDR3: TGCGCCAGCAGCTTGACGACAGGTGGGAGCTCCTACAATGAGCAGTTCTTC. It codes for CASSLTTGGSSYNEQFF.

The chain combines TRBV10-2 with TRBJ2-3, with TRBD2 matching over 8 bases. CDR3 length: 14 amino acids. With 7 bases clipped from V and 4 bases from J, the junction kept 7 bases outside the gene matches. Germline V lookup: CDR1 WSHSY, CDR2 SAAADI. The CDR3 bases are TGCGCCAGCATGTTAGCGGGGTCCGCAGATACGCAGTATTTT. This encodes CASMLAGSADTQYF.

The J gene is TRBJ2-3, the V gene TRBV29-1, with no clear D. V was shortened by 2 bases and J by 0 bases, with 3 bases between the two germline ends. The CDR3 consists of 12 residues. In germline, CDR1 is SQVTM, CDR2 ANQGSEA. CDR3 in amino acids: CSVETSTDTQYF. The DNA for the CDR3 is TGCAGCGTTGAAACCAGCACAGATACGCAGTATTTT.

The table lists this clonotype with a few counts. The genes are TRBV15 and TRBJ1-6, with D possibly TRBD1 on 5 matching bases. The CDR3 is 16 residues long. The V gene's germline CDR1 is LNHNV and CDR2 YYDKDF (reference sequence). Trimming cost V 1 base and J 10 bases, with 17 bases left between them. CDR3 amino acids: CATSRARQGARSPLHF. The DNA for the CDR3 is TGTGCCACCAGCAGAGCCCGTCAGGGAGCACGATCACCCCTCCACTTT.

This clonotype was observed a handful of times. The chain combines TRBV3-1 with TRBJ2-3; 8 bases map to TRBD2. CDR1 and CDR2 from the germline V gene are LGHDT and YNNKEL (reference sequence). The CDR3 sequence is 15 residues long. Trimming removed 0 bases from V and 4 bases from J; junction bases left unmatched: 3. The chain's CDR3 is CASSQDAGGPDTQYF. CDR3 nucleotides: TGTGCCAGCAGCCAAGATGCGGGGGGCCCAGATACGCAGTATTTT.

This rearrangement joins TRBV2 to TRBJ2-2, with no clear D. With 6 bases removed from V and 6 bases from J, the gap between germline ends came to 14 bases. Germline loops: CDR1 SNHLY, CDR2 FYNNEI. The length of the CDR3 is 14 residues. The CDR3 reads CASRPLLSSGELFF. CDR3 DNA sequence: TGTGCCAGCAGGCCCCTCTTATCGTCCGGGGAGCTGTTTTTT.

This chain joins TRBV29-1 and TRBJ1-2, with TRBD1 matching over 8 bases. Unmatched junction bases numbered 6, after V lost 7 bases and J lost 8 bases. This CDR3 is built from 11 residues. Germline assignment: CDR1 SQVTM and CDR2 ANQGSEA. This CDR3 reads CSAQGAGGYTF. CDR3 bases: TGCAGCGCTCAGGGGGCGGGGGGCTACACCTTC.

This clonotype was seen a few times. Relative to the germline gene, one junction end is altered; a read error may explain this. V and J are TRBV10-3 and TRBJ1-2; the D is unclear. This CDR3 spans 15 amino acids. Germline CDR1 and CDR2: ENHRY and SYGVKD. The CDR3 DNA is TGTGCCAGCAGTGAATTGACCTCGGGCCACGGCGGCTACACCTTC. The encoded protein is CASSELTSGHGGYTF.

This clonotype was seen only a few times. This chain uses TRBV21-1 with TRBJ2-7; the table gives TRBD1 as D, unverified against the DNA. TRBV21-1 is an annotated pseudogene. The CDR3 runs 17 residues. In DNA, the CDR3 is TGTGCCAGCAGCAAAGAACGGGGGGGGGAGACCCTCTACGAGCAGTACTTC. Translation: CASSKERGGETLYEQYF.

The rearrangement joins TRBV12-3 or TRBV12-4 to TRBJ2-3; TRBD2 aligns across 12 bases. V dropped 2 bases and J dropped 5; count of bases not matched to a gene: 5. CDR3 length: 16 amino acids. This CDR3 reads CASSLTSGGTKDTQYF. In DNA, the CDR3 is TGTGCCAGCAGTTTAACTAGCGGGGGGACGAAAGATACGCAGTATTTT.

This chain uses TRBV7-2 with TRBJ2-4; D could derive from TRBD1 or TRBD2 (5 bases each). From germline, CDR1 is SGHTA and CDR2 FQGNSA. The CDR3 spans 13 residues. The ends were cut back, 5 bases at V and 5 bases at J, with 10 bases in the middle. In nucleotides, the CDR3 is TGTGCCAGCAGCATTCGGGGCCAAAACATTCAGTACTTC. Protein: CASSIRGQNIQYF.

This chain joins TRBV7-9 and TRBJ1-1, with D possibly being TRBD1 (5 bases). There are 18 residues in the CDR3. Trimming stripped 5 bases from V and 0 bases from J, with 22 bases between. Germline V lookup: CDR1 SEHNR, CDR2 FQNEAQ (reference sequence). The CDR3 DNA reads TGTGCCAGCAGCCCGTGGGGTGTCGCCGGGGCGATGAACACTGAAGCTTTCTTT. Its protein product is CASSPWGVAGAMNTEAFF. Drawing the rest from reference TRBV7-9 and TRBJ1-1, the complete variable domain is DTGVSQNPRHKITKRGQNVTFRCDPISEHNRLYWYRQTLGQGPEFLTYFQNEAQLEKSRLLSDRFSAERPKGSFSTLEIQRTEQGDSAMYLCASSPWGVAGAMNTEAFFGQGTRLTVV.

V and J are TRBV12-3 or TRBV12-4 and TRBJ2-3; 9 bases match TRBD2. The J segment lost 4 bases and the V segment lost 6 bases, leaving 17 bases of the junction unmatched. The CDR3 totals 18 residues. The CDR3 region has the DNA TGTGCCAGCAGCACAGGGTCTAATAGCGGGGGTTTGGCAGATACGCAGTATTTT. Its protein product is CASSTGSNSGGLADTQYF.

The chain carries TRBV9 and TRBJ2-7, with D perhaps matching TRBD1 (6 bases). The CDR3 runs 15 residues. Deletions cut 4 bases from V and 6 bases from J, with 20 bases between. CDR1 is SGDLS, CDR2 YYNGEE, per germline. CDR3 protein: CASSFTTGAPGEQYF. The CDR3 DNA sequence: TGTGCCAGCAGCTTCACGACAGGCGCTCCGGGCGAGCAGTACTTC.

This rearrangement joins TRBV11-2 to TRBJ2-1, with 10 bases fitting TRBD1. CDR1 is SGHAT and CDR2 is FQNNGV in the germline V gene. The trim removed 5 bases at V and 13 bases at J, leaving 29 bases unmatched. The CDR3 is 20 residues long. This CDR3 reads CASSPWGSTGGFPNLKTQFF. The DNA of the CDR3 is TGTGCCAGCAGCCCTTGGGGGTCGACAGGGGGCTTCCCAAATCTAAAGACCCAGTTCTTC.

V is TRBV3-1 and J is TRBJ2-4, with 8 bases that match TRBD2. Losses at the gene ends were 0 bases for V and 7 bases for J; bases not matched to a gene: 5. The germline CDR1 and CDR2 sequences are LGHDT and YNNKEL (reference sequence). The CDR3 runs to 15 residues. In DNA, the CDR3 is TGTGCCAGCAGCCAAGAAGGGACTAGTAACAACATTCAGTACTTC. Its protein product is CASSQEGTSNNIQYF.

The gene calls are TRBV6-2 or TRBV6-3 and TRBJ2-7; TRBD1 aligns across 8 bases. Germline CDR1 MNHEY, CDR2 SVGEGT. The CDR3 is 13 residues long. The junction had 3 bases not matched to a gene; V was cut back by 6 bases and J by 2 bases. The CDR3 sequence is CASRVQGAYEQYF. In DNA, the CDR3 is TGTGCCAGCAGGGTACAGGGGGCCTACGAGCAGTACTTC.

The rearrangement links TRBV5-1 to TRBJ2-2; D assignment may be TRBD1 or TRBD2 (5 bases each). Per germline, CDR1 SGHRS and CDR2 YFSETQ. The length of the CDR3 is 14 residues. Trimming shortened V by 5 bases and J by 6 bases, and 14 bases separated the two germline ends. The CDR3 DNA is TGCGCCAGCAGGCCCCAGGGAGCGCCCGGGGAGCTGTTTTTT. This encodes CASRPQGAPGELFF.

The V call is TRBV2, the J call TRBJ2-6, with TRBD1 identical over 7 bases. J lost 0 bases, V lost 6 bases, and 11 bases had no gene match. CDR3 length equals 18 residues. The germline V gene has CDR1 SNHLY and CDR2 FYNNEI. The CDR3 DNA reads as TGTGCCAGCAGGTCAACAGGGGCGCCCCGCTCTGGGGCCAACGTCCTGACTTTC. Translation: CASRSTGAPRSGANVLTF.

Comments on this clonotype: With a much larger clone just one base away, this may be a read error. The chain links TRBV5-1 to TRBJ2-5; D call uncertain. V lost 4 bases to trimming and J lost 11 bases, with 21 bases between them. This CDR3 has 14 residues. The germline gives CDR1 SGHRS, CDR2 YFSETQ. CDR3 sequence (DNA): TGCGCCAGCAGCGTGGCGACACGCAACAATGAGCAGTACTTC. This encodes CASSVATRNNEQYF.

This clonotype came up many times. The CDR3 loop reads CSVRTSGGETQYF. CDR3 in DNA: TGCAGCGTCCGGACTAGCGGGGGTGAGACCCAGTACTTC. The V gene is TRBV29-1, the J gene TRBJ2-5, with 13 bases that match TRBD2. The germline CDR1 and CDR2 sequences are SQVTM and ANQGSEA. This CDR3 is 13 amino acids long. The V gene end was trimmed by 6 bases and the J gene end by 5 bases; junction bases not matched to a gene: 3.